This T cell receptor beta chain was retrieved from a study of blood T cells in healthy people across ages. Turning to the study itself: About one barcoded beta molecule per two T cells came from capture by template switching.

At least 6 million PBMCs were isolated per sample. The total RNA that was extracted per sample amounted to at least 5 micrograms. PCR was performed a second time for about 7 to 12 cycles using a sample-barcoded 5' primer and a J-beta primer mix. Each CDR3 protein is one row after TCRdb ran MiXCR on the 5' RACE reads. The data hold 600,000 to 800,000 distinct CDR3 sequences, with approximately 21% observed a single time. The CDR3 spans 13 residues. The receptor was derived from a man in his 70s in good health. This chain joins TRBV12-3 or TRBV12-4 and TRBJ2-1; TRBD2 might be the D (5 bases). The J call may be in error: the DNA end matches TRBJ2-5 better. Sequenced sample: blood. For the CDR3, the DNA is TGTGCCAGCAGTTTGTCGGGATTCGAGACCCAGTACTTC. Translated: CASSLSGFETQYF.